This T cell receptor (beta chain) was documented in a study of blood T cells in healthy people across ages. For the second PCR, which ran for roughly 7 to 11 cycles, a sample-barcoded 5' primer and a J-beta primer mix were used. TCRdb re-called the 5' RACE reads with MiXCR, one entry per CDR3 protein. The sample lists hundreds of thousands of distinct CDR3 sequences; 45% to 60% were seen once. This clonotype has a count of ten or more. Germline CDR1 reads SGHDT; CDR2 reads YYEEEE. This CDR3 is 12 amino acids long. Between the trimmed V and J ends, which lost 5 bases and 3 bases, there was a span of 8 bases.

The sequencing input was blood. The V call is TRBV5-6, the J call TRBJ2-5, with a weak D call TRBD1 (5 bases). This receptor was obtained from a woman of 80 years or more in good health. The CDR3 loop reads CASRTVEETQYF. Here the CDR3 DNA reads TGTGCCAGCAGGACAGTGGAAGAGACCCAGTACTTC.